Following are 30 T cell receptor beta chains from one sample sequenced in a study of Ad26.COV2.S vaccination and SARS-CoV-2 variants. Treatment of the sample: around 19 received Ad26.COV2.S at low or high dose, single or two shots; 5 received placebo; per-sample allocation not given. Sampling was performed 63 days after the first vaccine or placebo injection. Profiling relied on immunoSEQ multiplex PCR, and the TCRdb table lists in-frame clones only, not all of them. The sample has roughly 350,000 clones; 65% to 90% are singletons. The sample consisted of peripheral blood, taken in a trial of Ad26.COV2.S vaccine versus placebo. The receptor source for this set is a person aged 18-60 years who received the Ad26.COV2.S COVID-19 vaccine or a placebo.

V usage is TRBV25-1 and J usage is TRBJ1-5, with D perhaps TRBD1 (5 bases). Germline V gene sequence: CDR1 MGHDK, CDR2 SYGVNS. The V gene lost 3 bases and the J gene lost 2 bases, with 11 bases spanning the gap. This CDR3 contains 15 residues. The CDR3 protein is CASSEGGVGNQPQHF. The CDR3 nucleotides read TGTGCCAGCAGTGAGGGGGGAGTAGGCAATCAGCCCCAGCATTTT. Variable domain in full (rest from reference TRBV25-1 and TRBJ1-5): EADIYQTPRYLVIGTGKKITLECSQTMGHDKMYWYQQDPGMELHLIHYSYGVNSTEKGDLSSESTVSRIRTEHFPLTLESARPSHTSQYLCASSEGGVGNQPQHFGDGTRLSIL.

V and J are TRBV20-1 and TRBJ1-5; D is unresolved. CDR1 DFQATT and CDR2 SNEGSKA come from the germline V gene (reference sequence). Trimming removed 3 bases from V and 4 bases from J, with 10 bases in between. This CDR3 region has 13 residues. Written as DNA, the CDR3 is TGCAGTGCTAGTCCGTGGCAAAATCAGCCCCAGCATTTT. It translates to CSASPWQNQPQHF.

The CDR3 nucleotides are TGTGCCAGTAGGGGTCCGATGGAACAGCCCCAGCATTTT. It specifies CASRGPMEQPQHF. The chain employs TRBV19 and TRBJ1-5; D remains unclear. V was shortened by 6 bases and J by 7 bases, with 13 bases between the two germline ends. Germline V gene sequence: CDR1 LNHDA, CDR2 SQIVND (reference sequence). The CDR3 is made up of 13 amino acids.

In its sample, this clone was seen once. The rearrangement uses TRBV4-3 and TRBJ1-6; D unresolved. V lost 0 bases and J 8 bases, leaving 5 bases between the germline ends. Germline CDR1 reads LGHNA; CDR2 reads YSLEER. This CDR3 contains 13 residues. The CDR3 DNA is TGCGCCAGCAGCCAAGATGACTATTCACCCCTCCACTTT. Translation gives CASSQDDYSPLHF.

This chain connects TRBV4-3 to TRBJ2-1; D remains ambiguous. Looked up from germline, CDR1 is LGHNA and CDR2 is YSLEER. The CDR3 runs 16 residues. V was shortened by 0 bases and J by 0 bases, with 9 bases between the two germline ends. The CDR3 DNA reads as TGCGCCAGCAGCCAAGAAGCTGCGAGCTCCTACAATGAGCAGTTCTTC. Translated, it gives CASSQEAASSYNEQFF.

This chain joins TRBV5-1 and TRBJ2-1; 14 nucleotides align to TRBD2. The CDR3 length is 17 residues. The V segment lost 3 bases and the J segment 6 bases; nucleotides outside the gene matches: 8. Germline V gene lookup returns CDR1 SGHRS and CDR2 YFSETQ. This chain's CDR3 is CASSSQPGTSGGNEQFF. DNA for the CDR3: TGCGCCAGCAGCTCTCAACCCGGGACTAGCGGGGGCAATGAGCAGTTCTTC. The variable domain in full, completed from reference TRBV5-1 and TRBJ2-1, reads KAGVTQTPRYLIKTRGQQVTLSCSPISGHRSVSWYQQTPGQGLQFLFEYFSETQRNKGNFPGRFSGRQFSNSRSEMNVSTLELGDSALYLCASSSQPGTSGGNEQFFGPGTRLTVL.

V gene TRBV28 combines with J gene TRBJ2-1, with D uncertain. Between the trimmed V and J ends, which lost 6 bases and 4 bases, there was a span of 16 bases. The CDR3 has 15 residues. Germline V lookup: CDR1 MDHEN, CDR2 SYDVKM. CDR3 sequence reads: CASSPTSPQYNEQFF. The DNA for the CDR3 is TGTGCCAGCAGCCCGACATCGCCCCAATACAATGAGCAGTTCTTC.

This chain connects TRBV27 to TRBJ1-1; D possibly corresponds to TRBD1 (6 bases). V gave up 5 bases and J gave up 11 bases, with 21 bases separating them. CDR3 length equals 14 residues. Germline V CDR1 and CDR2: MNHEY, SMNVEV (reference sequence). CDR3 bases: TGTGCCAGCAGTCCCCCCAGGGACATCTCTGGGGCTTTCTTT. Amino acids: CASSPPRDISGAFF.

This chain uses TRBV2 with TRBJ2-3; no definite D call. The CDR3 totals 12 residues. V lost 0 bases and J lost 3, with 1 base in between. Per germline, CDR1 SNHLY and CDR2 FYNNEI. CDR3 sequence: CASSEATDTQYF. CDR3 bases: TGTGCCAGCAGTGAAGCAACAGATACGCAGTATTTT.

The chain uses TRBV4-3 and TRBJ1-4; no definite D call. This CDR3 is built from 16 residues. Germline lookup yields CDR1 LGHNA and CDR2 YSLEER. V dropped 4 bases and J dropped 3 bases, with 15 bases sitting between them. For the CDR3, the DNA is TGCGCCAGCAGCCCGACAACGGACGGTTCTAATGAAAAACTGTTTTTT. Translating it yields CASSPTTDGSNEKLFF.

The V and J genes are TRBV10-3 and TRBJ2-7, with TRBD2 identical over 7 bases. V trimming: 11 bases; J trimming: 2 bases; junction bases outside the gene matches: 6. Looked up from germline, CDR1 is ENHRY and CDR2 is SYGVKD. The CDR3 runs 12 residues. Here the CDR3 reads CAASGTAYEQYF. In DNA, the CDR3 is TGTGCCGCTAGCGGAACTGCCTACGAGCAGTACTTC.

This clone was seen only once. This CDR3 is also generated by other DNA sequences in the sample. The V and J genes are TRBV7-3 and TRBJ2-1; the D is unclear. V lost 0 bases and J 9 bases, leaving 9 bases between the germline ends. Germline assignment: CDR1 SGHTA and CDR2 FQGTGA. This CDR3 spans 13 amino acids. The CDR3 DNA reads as TGTGCCAGCAGCTTAACAAGTTTAGGTGAGCAGTTCTTC. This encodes CASSLTSLGEQFF.

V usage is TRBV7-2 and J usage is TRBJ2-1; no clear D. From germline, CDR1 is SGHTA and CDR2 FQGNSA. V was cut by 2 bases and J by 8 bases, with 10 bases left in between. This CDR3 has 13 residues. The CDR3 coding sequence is TGTGCCAGCAGCTTACCAACCAGCTATGAGCAGTTCTTC. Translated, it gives CASSLPTSYEQFF.

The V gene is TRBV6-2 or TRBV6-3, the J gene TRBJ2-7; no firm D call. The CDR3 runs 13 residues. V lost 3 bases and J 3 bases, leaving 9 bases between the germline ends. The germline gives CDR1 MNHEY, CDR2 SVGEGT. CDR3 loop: CASSYEVGYEQYF. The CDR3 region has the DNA TGTGCCAGCAGTTATGAGGTCGGCTACGAGCAGTACTTC.

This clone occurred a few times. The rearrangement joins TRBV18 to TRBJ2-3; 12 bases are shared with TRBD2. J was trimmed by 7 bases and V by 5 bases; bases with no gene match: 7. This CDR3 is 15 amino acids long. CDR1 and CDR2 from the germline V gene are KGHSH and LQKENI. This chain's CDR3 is CASSTGTSGPNTQYF. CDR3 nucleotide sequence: TGTGCCAGCTCAACCGGGACTAGCGGGCCGAATACGCAGTATTTT.

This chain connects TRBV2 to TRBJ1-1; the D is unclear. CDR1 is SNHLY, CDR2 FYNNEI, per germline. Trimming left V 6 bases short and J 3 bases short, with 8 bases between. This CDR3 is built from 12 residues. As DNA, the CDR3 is TGTGCCAGCAGAGCAGCGTACACTGAAGCTTTCTTT. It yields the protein CASRAAYTEAFF.

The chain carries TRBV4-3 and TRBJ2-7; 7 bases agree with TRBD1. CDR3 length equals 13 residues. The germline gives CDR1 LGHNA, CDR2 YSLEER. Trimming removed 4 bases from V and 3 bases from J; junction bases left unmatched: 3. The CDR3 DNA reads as TGCGCCAGCAGCCTACACAGGGGCTACGAGCAGTACTTC. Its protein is CASSLHRGYEQYF.

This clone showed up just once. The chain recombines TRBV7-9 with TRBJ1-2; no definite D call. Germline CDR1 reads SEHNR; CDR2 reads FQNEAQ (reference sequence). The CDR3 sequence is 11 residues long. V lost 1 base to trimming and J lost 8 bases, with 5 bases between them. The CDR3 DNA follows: TGTGCCAGCAGCTTAGATTCGGGCTACACCTTC. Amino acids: CASSLDSGYTF.

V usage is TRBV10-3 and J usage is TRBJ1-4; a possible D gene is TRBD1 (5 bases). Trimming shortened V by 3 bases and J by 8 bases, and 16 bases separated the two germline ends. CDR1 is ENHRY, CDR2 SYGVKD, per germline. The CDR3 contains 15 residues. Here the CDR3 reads CAISDEGGANEKLFF. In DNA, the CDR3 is TGTGCCATCAGTGATGAGGGAGGGGCAAACGAAAAACTGTTTTTT.

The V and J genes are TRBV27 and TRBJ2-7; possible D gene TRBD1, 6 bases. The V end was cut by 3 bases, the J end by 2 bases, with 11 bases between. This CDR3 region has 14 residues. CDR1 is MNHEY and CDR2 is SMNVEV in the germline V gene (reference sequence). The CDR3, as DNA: TGTGCCAGCAGTTTCAGGGGTGGCCCCTACGAGCAGTACTTC. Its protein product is CASSFRGGPYEQYF.

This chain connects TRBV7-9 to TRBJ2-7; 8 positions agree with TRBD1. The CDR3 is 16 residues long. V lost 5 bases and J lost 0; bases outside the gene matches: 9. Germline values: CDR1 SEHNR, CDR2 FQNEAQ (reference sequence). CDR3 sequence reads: CASSISGTGRSYEQYF. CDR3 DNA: TGTGCCAGCAGCATCTCCGGGACAGGCCGCTCCTACGAGCAGTACTTC.

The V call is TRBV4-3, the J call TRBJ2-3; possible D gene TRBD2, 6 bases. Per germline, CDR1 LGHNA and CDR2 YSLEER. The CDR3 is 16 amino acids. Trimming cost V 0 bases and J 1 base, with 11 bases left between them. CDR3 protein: CASSQDAGMGTDTQYF. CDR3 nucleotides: TGCGCCAGCAGCCAAGACGCGGGGATGGGCACAGATACGCAGTATTTT.

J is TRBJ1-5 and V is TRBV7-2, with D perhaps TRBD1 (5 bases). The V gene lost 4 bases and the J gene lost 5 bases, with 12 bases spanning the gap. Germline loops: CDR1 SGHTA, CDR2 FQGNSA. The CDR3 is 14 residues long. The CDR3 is CASSSFRDYQPQHF. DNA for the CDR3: TGTGCCAGCAGCTCGTTCAGGGATTATCAGCCCCAGCATTTT.

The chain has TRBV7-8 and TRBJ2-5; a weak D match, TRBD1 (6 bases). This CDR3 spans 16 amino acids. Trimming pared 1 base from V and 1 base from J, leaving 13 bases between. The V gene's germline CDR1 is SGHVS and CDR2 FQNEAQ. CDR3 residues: CASSLVGAGAQETQYF. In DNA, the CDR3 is TGTGCCAGCAGCTTAGTAGGGGCAGGGGCCCAAGAGACCCAGTACTTC.

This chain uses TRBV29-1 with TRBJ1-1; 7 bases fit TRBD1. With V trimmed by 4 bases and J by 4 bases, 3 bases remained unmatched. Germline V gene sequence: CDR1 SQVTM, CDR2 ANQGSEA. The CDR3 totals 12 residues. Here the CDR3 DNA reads TGCAGCGTTGTTAGGGGGCTCACTGAAGCTTTCTTT. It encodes CSVVRGLTEAFF.

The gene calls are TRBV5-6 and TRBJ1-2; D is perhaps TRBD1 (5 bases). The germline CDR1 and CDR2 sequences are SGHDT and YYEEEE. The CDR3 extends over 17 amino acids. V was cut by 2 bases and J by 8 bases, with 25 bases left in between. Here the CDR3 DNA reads TGTGCCAGCAGCTTTCAATTCACCCCCACAGGAGTTGGCGGCTACACCTTC. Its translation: CASSFQFTPTGVGGYTF.

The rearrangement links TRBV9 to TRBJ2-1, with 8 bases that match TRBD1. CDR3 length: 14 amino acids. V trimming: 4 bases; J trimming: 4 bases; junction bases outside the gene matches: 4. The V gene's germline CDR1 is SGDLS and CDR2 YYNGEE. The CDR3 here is CASSMTGAYNEQFF. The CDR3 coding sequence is TGTGCCAGCAGCATGACAGGGGCTTACAATGAGCAGTTCTTC.

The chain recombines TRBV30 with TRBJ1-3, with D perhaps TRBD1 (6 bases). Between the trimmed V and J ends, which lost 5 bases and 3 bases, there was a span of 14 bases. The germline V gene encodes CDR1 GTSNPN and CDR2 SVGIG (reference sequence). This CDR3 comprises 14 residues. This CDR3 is CAWSPGALGNTIYF. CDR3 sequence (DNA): TGTGCCTGGTCTCCGGGGGCGCTTGGAAACACCATATATTTT.

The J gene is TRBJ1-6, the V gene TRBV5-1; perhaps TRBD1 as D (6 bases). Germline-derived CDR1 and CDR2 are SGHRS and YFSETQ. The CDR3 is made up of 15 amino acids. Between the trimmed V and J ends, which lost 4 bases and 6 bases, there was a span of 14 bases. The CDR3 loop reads CASSRTGILNSPLHF. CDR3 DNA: TGCGCCAGCAGCCGAACAGGGATCCTTAATTCACCCCTCCACTTT.

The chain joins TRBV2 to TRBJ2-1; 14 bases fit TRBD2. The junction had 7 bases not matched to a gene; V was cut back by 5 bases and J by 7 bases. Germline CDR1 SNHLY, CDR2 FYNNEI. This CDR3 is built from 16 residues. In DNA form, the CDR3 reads TGTGCCAGCAGTCCTCGGACTAGCGGGAGGAGAAATGAGCAGTTCTTC. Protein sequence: CASSPRTSGRRNEQFF.